This T cell receptor (beta chain) was recorded in a study of T cell repertoires in cytomegalovirus infection. Germline assignment: CDR1 MNHEY and CDR2 SVGEGT. Trimming shortened V by 7 bases and J by 4 bases, and 6 bases separated the two germline ends. The CDR3 runs to 11 residues. TCRdb reprocessed the reads via MiXCR and lists one record per CDR3 protein. Altogether around 250,000 distinct CDR3 sequences are present, over 15% being singletons, with the ten largest covering approximately 44%. The chain employs TRBV6-2 or TRBV6-3 and TRBJ2-3; D is undetermined. The sequencing sample was made of CD8+ T cells from PBMCs. The origin of this receptor is a human donor in good health (CMV status not recorded). Some clones in this sample may be carry-over from other donors' samples. The CDR3, as DNA: TGTGCCAGCACCTCGGCAGATACGCAGTATTTT. Protein product: CASTSADTQYF.